Following are 7 T cell receptor beta chains from one sample sequenced in a study of cytomegalovirus exposure and HLA in healthy donors. 13 Jbeta primers and 60 Vbeta primers were used for the PCR. Assay: immunoSEQ multiplex PCR; the TCRdb copy retains only in-frame clones and omits some. The sample has approximately 170,000 clones, 55% to 65% seen once. The sample comprised PBMCs. Every receptor here comes from a man in his forties or fifties in good health and CMV-seronegative.

The V gene is TRBV5-3, the J gene TRBJ1-1; possible D gene TRBD1, 5 bases. TRBV5-3 is labeled an ORF, and its function is uncertain. V lost 2 bases to trimming and J lost 5 bases, with 7 bases between them. CDR3 length equals 12 residues. The CDR3 loop reads CARSFRVTEAFF. For the CDR3, the DNA is TGTGCCAGAAGCTTCAGGGTGACTGAAGCTTTCTTT.

This chain connects TRBV5-1 to TRBJ1-6; D possibly corresponds to TRBD1 (5 bases). Germline loops: CDR1 SGHRS, CDR2 YFSETQ. V was pared by 5 bases and J by 10 bases, with 16 bases between. This CDR3 comprises 14 residues. Written as DNA, the CDR3 is TGCGCCAGCAGACCGGGACGCGGGGACTCACCCCTCCACTTT. This sequence encodes CASRPGRGDSPLHF.

The chain combines TRBV9 with TRBJ2-3, with 7 bases matching TRBD1. With 0 bases clipped from V and 0 bases from J, the junction kept 7 bases outside the gene matches. Looked up from germline, CDR1 is SGDLS and CDR2 is YYNGEE. The CDR3 contains 17 residues. DNA of the CDR3: TGTGCCAGCAGCGTAGCTACCCAGGGGGTCAGCACAGATACGCAGTATTTT. As protein: CASSVATQGVSTDTQYF.

V gene TRBV11-3 combines with J gene TRBJ2-5; the D gene is possibly TRBD2 (5 bases). CDR1 and CDR2 from the germline V gene are SGHNT and YENEEA. Trimming shortened V by 5 bases and J by 4 bases, and 17 bases separated the two germline ends. The CDR3 is 15 residues long. The CDR3 here is CASSLRSSGRETQYF. CDR3 DNA: TGTGCCAGCAGCCTCCGGTCGAGCGGCCGAGAGACCCAGTACTTC.

The rearrangement joins TRBV6-1 to TRBJ1-4; 9 bases align to TRBD1. J was trimmed by 2 bases and V by 4 bases; bases with no gene match: 2. This CDR3 contains 15 residues. Germline lookup yields CDR1 MNHNS and CDR2 SASEGT. The CDR3 spells CASSVTGGTNEKLFF. The DNA of the CDR3 is TGTGCCAGCAGTGTTACAGGGGGCACTAATGAAAAACTGTTTTTT.

This chain connects TRBV9 to TRBJ1-1, with a possible D match to TRBD1 (5 bases). Looked up from germline, CDR1 is SGDLS and CDR2 is YYNGEE. The CDR3 runs to 14 residues. Trimming pared 1 base from V and 2 bases from J, leaving 9 bases between. CDR3 residues: CASSVTGGNTEAFF. The CDR3 nucleotides are TGTGCCAGCAGCGTAACCGGGGGAAACACTGAAGCTTTCTTT.

V is TRBV9 and J is TRBJ2-5; D is unclear. Germline loops: CDR1 SGDLS, CDR2 YYNGEE. The V gene lost 1 base and the J gene lost 5 bases, with 9 bases spanning the gap. The CDR3 loop spans 13 amino acids. The CDR3 loop is CASSVIPRETQYF. CDR3 DNA sequence: TGTGCCAGCAGCGTAATACCGAGGGAGACCCAGTACTTC.